This T cell receptor (beta chain) was identified during a study of CD8 T cells in ankylosing spondylitis. TCRdb re-called the 5' RACE reads through MiXCR, storing one row per CDR3 protein. Altogether 250,000 to 300,000 distinct CDR3 sequences are present, around 20% being singletons, with the ten largest covering roughly 7.3%. Findings and limits, study-wide: A motif in TCR beta, a set of about eight highly homologous variants, appeared characteristic of ankylosing spondylitis blood. Clones linked to disease were reported to show significant enrichment in matched ankylosing spondylitis synovial fluid.

As concerns this clonotype: No antigen is known for it.

Per the germline V gene, CDR1 is SGHTA and CDR2 is FQGNSA. With 4 bases clipped from V and 9 bases from J, the junction kept 6 bases outside the gene matches. The CDR3 spans 15 residues. This TCR derives from a male donor with ankylosing spondylitis or in good health (not recorded which). The sample taken for sequencing was blood, either unsorted or a sorted T cell fraction (not recorded which). The rearrangement uses TRBV7-2 and TRBJ1-6; 10 bases map to TRBD1. For the CDR3, the DNA is TGTGCCAGCAGCTCCTCCGGGACAGGGGTTTCACCCCTCCACTTT. Amino acids: CASSSSGTGVSPLHF. Based on the CDR3 plus reference TRBV7-2 and TRBJ1-6, the full variable domain is GAGVSQSPSNKVTEKGKDVELRCDPISGHTALYWYRQSLGQGLEFLIYFQGNSAPDKSGLPSDRFSAERTGGSVSTLTIQRTQQEDSAVYLCASSSSGTGVSPLHFGNGTRLTVT.